The sequence of this T cell receptor beta chain was determined in a study of a mutant IDH1 vaccine in newly diagnosed glioma. Study-level information: Most had both radiotherapy and temozolomide beforehand; others had only one.

The time point: week 5, during vaccination. Every vaccine dose comprised 300 ug of mutant IDH1 20-mer peptide plus topical imiquimod. On this clone itself: What it binds is unknown.

Germline CDR1 and CDR2: SGHTA and FQGNSA. This CDR3 comprises 16 residues. Trimming took 5 bases from V and 2 from J, leaving 15 bases between them. Repertoires were generated with immunoSEQ multiplex PCR, while TCRdb's copy carries only in-frame clones and drops some. In the table there are around 51,000 clones, roughly 73% of which are singletons. The V call is TRBV7-2, the J call TRBJ2-2; D might be TRBD1 or TRBD2, each matching 5 bases. The source is a middle-aged woman with glioma. The input for sequencing was PBMCs, taken from a glioma patient whose treatment included an IDH1 peptide vaccine. This chain's CDR3 is CASSPGALRNTGELFF. CDR3 coding DNA: TGTGCCAGCAGCCCCGGGGCGCTGCGAAACACCGGGGAGCTGTTTTTT.